The 3 T cell receptor beta chains reported below all come from one sample, sequenced in a study of blood T cells in healthy people across ages. Then a second PCR, running roughly 7 to 12 cycles, was carried out with a sample-barcoded 5' primer and a J-beta primer mix. TCRdb processed the 5' RACE reads anew with MiXCR; each CDR3 protein has one entry. The sample lists some 1,000,000 distinct CDR3 sequences, about 25% occurring once. In addition, the sample was reused for a study of T cells of mothers and their children.

Sequencing used blood. Receptors were obtained from a girl under 10 years old in good health.

The chain uses TRBV10-1 and TRBJ2-2, with a possible D match to TRBD2 (6 bases). Trimming pared 0 bases from V and 0 bases from J, leaving 8 bases between. The CDR3 runs 16 residues. Germline CDR1 is WNHNN and CDR2 is SYGVQD (reference sequence). The CDR3 reads CASSESGLSNTGELFF. The CDR3, as DNA: TGCGCCAGCAGTGAGTCGGGACTCTCGAACACCGGGGAGCTGTTTTTT.

This chain uses TRBV12-3 or TRBV12-4 with TRBJ2-7; possibly TRBD2 for D (5 bases). This CDR3 has 15 residues. V was trimmed by 1 base and J by 0 bases, leaving 10 bases between them. The CDR3 is CASSLERISSYEQYF. As DNA, the CDR3 is TGTGCCAGCAGTTTAGAGCGGATAAGCTCCTACGAGCAGTACTTC.

The CDR3 spells CATSKLAGYNEQFF. The CDR3, as DNA: TGTGCCACCAGCAAACTAGCGGGGTACAATGAGCAGTTCTTC. J is TRBJ2-1 and V is TRBV15, with 10 bases fitting TRBD2. The V gene's germline CDR1 is LNHNV and CDR2 YYDKDF (reference sequence). The CDR3 loop spans 14 amino acids. V gave up 4 bases and J gave up 4 bases; unmatched junction bases: 1.